This is a list of T cell receptor beta chains from one sample in a study of cytomegalovirus exposure and HLA in healthy donors. Clones were read by immunoSEQ multiplex PCR, and TCRdb kept only the in-frame ones, dropping some. Of some 200,000 clones detected, roughly 80% appear once; the ten largest clones hold approximately 6.3%. The specimen was PBMCs. These receptors all stem from a man aged 40-55 years in good health and CMV-seropositive. CDR3s include the opening cysteine and the closing phenylalanine or tryptophan. A D gene is named only where the DNA matches it firmly. Expanded clones are given a class, and other clones once, few, many or no size at all.

CDR3aa | CDR3nt | d_gene | j_gene | abundance | v_gene
CAWSVGRASTDTQYF | TGTGCCTGGAGTGTAGGCAGGGCGAGCACAGATACGCAGTATTTT | . | TRBJ2-3 | . | TRBV30
CASSPDRGRFEYEQYF | TGTGCCAGCAGCCCAGACAGGGGGCGCTTTGAGTACGAGCAGTACTTC | TRBD1 | TRBJ2-7 | . | TRBV5-6
CASSLGGRGYGYTF | TGTGCCAGCAGCTTGGGGGGGCGAGGCTATGGCTACACCTTC | . | TRBJ1-2 | . | TRBV5-4
CASSPDRSRKYF | TGTGCCAGCAGCCCTGACAGGTCGAGAAAGTACTTC | . | TRBJ2-7 | . | TRBV7-3
CASSLAGTRNTGELFF | TGTGCCAGCAGCTTAGCCGGGACTAGGAACACCGGGGAGCTGTTTTTT | TRBD2 | TRBJ2-2 | . | TRBV7-9
CACRRLAGYNEQFF | TGTGCCTGCCGACGCCTAGCGGGATACAATGAGCAGTTCTTC | TRBD2 | TRBJ2-1 | . | TRBV28
CASSWEGGVEELFF | TGTGCCAGTAGTTGGGAAGGGGGGGTAGAGGAGCTGTTTTTT | . | TRBJ2-2 | . | TRBV19
CAWSVGAEAFF | TGTGCCTGGAGTGTCGGGGCTGAAGCTTTCTTT | . | TRBJ1-1 | . | TRBV30
CASSWGQGPDTQYF | TGCGCCAGCAGCTGGGGGCAGGGGCCAGATACGCAGTATTTT | . | TRBJ2-3 | . | TRBV4-1
CASSSSVQGNTEAFF | TGTGCCAGCAGCTCATCAGTACAGGGCAACACTGAAGCTTTCTTT | . | TRBJ1-1 | . | TRBV27
CASSLNPGGGTSGYTF | TGTGCCAGCAGCTTAAACCCGGGGGGGGGAACTAGCGGCTACACCTTC | . | TRBJ1-2 | . | TRBV7-3
CASSEANFDQKSYGYTF | TGTGCCAGCAGTGAAGCTAATTTCGATCAGAAGTCCTATGGCTACACCTTC | . | TRBJ1-2 | . | TRBV6-1
CASSSGQGSYEQYF | TGTGCCAGCAGCTCGGGACAGGGGTCCTACGAGCAGTACTTC | TRBD1 | TRBJ2-7 | . | TRBV11-2
CASSSGGARSHEQFF | TGTGCCAGCAGTTCCGGCGGGGCCCGATCCCATGAGCAGTTCTTC | . | TRBJ2-1 | . | TRBV28
CASSVESEGGYEQYF | TGTGCCAGCAGCGTAGAGTCGGAGGGAGGCTACGAGCAGTACTTC | . | TRBJ2-7 | . | TRBV9
CSSSFYRGGENTGELFF | TGTTCCAGCAGCTTTTACCGCGGGGGGGAGAACACCGGGGAGCTGTTTTTT | TRBD2 | TRBJ2-2 | once | TRBV7-9
CSATSSSYEQYF | TGCAGCGCCACCTCATCGAGCTACGAGCAGTACTTC | . | TRBJ2-7 | few | TRBV29-1
CASSFSPRGSGELFF | TGTGCCAGCAGCTTTAGTCCCCGGGGGTCCGGGGAGCTGTTTTTT | . | TRBJ2-2 | . | TRBV11-1
CASSPGTGGARVSGANVLTF | TGTGCCAGCAGCCCAGGGACAGGGGGCGCCCGGGTTTCTGGGGCCAACGTCCTGACTTTC | TRBD1 | TRBJ2-6 | . | TRBV7-6
CASSTDRGIIGGELFF | TGTGCCAGTAGTACCGACAGGGGGATAATAGGAGGGGAGCTGTTTTTT | TRBD1 | TRBJ2-2 | few | TRBV19
CASSLIRETQYF | TGTGCCAGCAGCTTAATCCGGGAGACCCAGTACTTC | . | TRBJ2-5 | . | TRBV7-9
CASSLGTGDFGYTF | TGTGCCAGCAGTTTAGGGACAGGGGACTTCGGCTACACCTTC | TRBD1 | TRBJ1-2 | . | TRBV28
CASNPPGGGETQYF | TGTGCCAGCAACCCCCCGGGGGGTGGGGAGACCCAGTACTTC | TRBD2 | TRBJ2-5 | . | TRBV6-1
CASSGAGAYEQYF | TGTGCCAGCAGCGGGGCGGGGGCCTACGAGCAGTACTTC | TRBD2 | TRBJ2-7 | . | TRBV9
CASSQDRGFQETQYF | TGCGCCAGCAGCCAAGATCGGGGTTTCCAAGAGACCCAGTACTTC | . | TRBJ2-5 | . | TRBV4-3